A selection of T cell receptor beta chains follows, all from one sample in a study of blood T cell repertoires in COVID-19. Clones were read by immunoSEQ multiplex PCR, and TCRdb kept only the in-frame ones, dropping some. Of about 360,000 clones in the sample, roughly 86% are singletons; the top ten hold 0.85% to 1.3%. The material sequenced was peripheral blood. The origin of the receptors is a human donor with acute or convalescent COVID-19. The donor label of this sample is uncertain. CDR3s include the opening cysteine and the closing phenylalanine or tryptophan. Fields, in order: clone size, J gene, D gene, V gene, CDR3 DNA, CDR3 protein. The D gene is left open where the match is weak. The size entry is marked missing in some rows and otherwise reads once, few, many or a size class.

NA | TRBJ2-7 | TRBD1 | TRBV11-3 | TGTGCCAGCAGCTTAGGATCCGGGACAGGGTCCTACGAGCAGTACTTC | CASSLGSGTGSYEQYF
NA | TRBJ1-5 | TRBD1 | TRBV28 | TGTGCCAGCAGTTTATCAGGACAGGGCCCGTACAATCAGCCCCAGCATTTT | CASSLSGQGPYNQPQHF
NA | TRBJ2-7 | TRBD1 | TRBV6-5 | TGTGCCAGCAGGCCGGGGACAGGGCCCTACGAGCAGTACTTC | CASRPGTGPYEQYF
few | TRBJ1-5 | NA | TRBV19 | TGTGCCAGTAGTAAGGGCCACCAAGGGGCATCTCAGCCCCAGCATTTT | CASSKGHQGASQPQHF
once | TRBJ2-1 | NA | TRBV15 | TGTGCCACCAGCAGAGAGCAGACTAGCTCCTACAATGAGCAGTTCTTC | CATSREQTSSYNEQFF
NA | TRBJ2-5 | NA | TRBV19 | TGTGCCAGTAGTGAGGGGGGGCGCGAGACCCAGTACTTC | CASSEGGRETQYF
NA | TRBJ1-5 | TRBD1 | TRBV6-6 | TGTGCCAGCAGTTCCGTTCAGGGGGTAAGGCAGCCCCAGCATTTT | CASSSVQGVRQPQHF
NA | TRBJ1-1 | NA | TRBV10-3 | TGTGCCATCAGTGATTCCCGAGTCCCGGAAGCTTTCTTT | CAISDSRVPEAFF
few | TRBJ2-2 | NA | TRBV5-1 | TGCGCCAGCAGCTTGATATCTCTTAACGGGGAGCTGTTTTTT | CASSLISLNGELFF
NA | TRBJ2-7 | TRBD1 | TRBV18 | TGTGCCAGCTCGGCGAGGGGGCCGAGCTCCTACGAGCAGTACTTC | CASSARGPSSYEQYF
NA | TRBJ1-2 | TRBD1 | TRBV19 | TGTGCCAGTAGAAGACAGGGTGACTATGGCTACACCTTC | CASRRQGDYGYTF
NA | TRBJ2-5 | TRBD2 | TRBV5-4 | TGTGCCAGCAGCTTCAGTGGCGGGAGCGCGTCGCAAGAGACCCAGTACTTC | CASSFSGGSASQETQYF
NA | TRBJ2-1 | TRBD1 | TRBV6-5 | TGTGCCAGCAACCAGGGACAGGTTTACAATGAGCAGTTCTTC | CASNQGQVYNEQFF
NA | TRBJ2-1 | TRBD2 | TRBV9 | TGTGCCAGCAGCTCTTATCGACTAGCGGAACTCAATGAGCAGTTCTTC | CASSSYRLAELNEQFF
NA | TRBJ1-5 | TRBD1 | TRBV3-1/TRBV3-2 | TGTGCCAGCAGCCAAGATTTAGGGGGCAGACAGCCCCAGCATTTT | CASSQDLGGRQPQHF
NA | TRBJ1-1 | TRBD1 | TRBV6-6 | TGTGCCAGCAGTTATAACAGGGGCGCTCCTGCTGAAGCTTTCTTT | CASSYNRGAPAEAFF
NA | TRBJ2-7 | TRBD1 | TRBV2 | TGTGCCAGCAAGAAGGGACAGGGAAGCTCCTACGAGCAGTACTTC | CASKKGQGSSYEQYF
NA | TRBJ1-2 | NA | TRBV5-8 | TGTGCCAGCAGCTTTTATAGCGGGGGCCAACACGGCTACACCTTC | CASSFYSGGQHGYTF
once | TRBJ1-1 | TRBD1 | TRBV7-8 | TGTGCCAGCAGCTTATCGGGACAGGGACTTTTGAACACTGAAGCTTTCTTT | CASSLSGQGLLNTEAFF
NA | TRBJ2-2 | NA | TRBV5-1 | TGCGCCAGCAGCTTGGTGGGCAGAACTTACACCGGGGAGCTGTTTTTT | CASSLVGRTYTGELFF
few | TRBJ2-7 | NA | TRBV11-2 | TGTGCCAGCAGCTTACTTCCCGAGATAACCTACGAGCAGTACTTC | CASSLLPEITYEQYF
few | TRBJ1-5 | NA | TRBV19 | TGTGCCAGTAGATATACAGGGAATAGCAATCAGCCCCAGCATTTT | CASRYTGNSNQPQHF
NA | TRBJ2-3 | NA | TRBV5-1 | TGCGCCAGCAGCCCGGCGGGGATGACAGATACGCAGTATTTT | CASSPAGMTDTQYF
NA | TRBJ2-5 | TRBD2 | TRBV24-1 | TGTGCCACCAGTGGACGGGGGGATTCAGGGACCCAGTACTTC | CATSGRGDSGTQYF
NA | TRBJ1-2 | TRBD1 | TRBV3-1/TRBV3-2 | TGTGCCAGCAGCCCCGGACAGGGCATCTATGGCTACACCTTC | CASSPGQGIYGYTF
NA | TRBJ1-1 | NA | TRBV5-5 | TGTGCCAGCAGCCTGGACAGTTACACTGAAGCTTTCTTT | CASSLDSYTEAFF
NA | TRBJ1-3 | NA | TRBV25-1 | TGTGCCAGCAGTGTGGGCCACACCATATATTTT | CASSVGHTIYF
NA | TRBJ1-6 | NA | TRBV5-5 | TGTGCCAGCAGCTTGGTTTCAGGGGTTATTTCACCCCTCCACTTT | CASSLVSGVISPLHF
NA | TRBJ1-6 | NA | TRBV2 | TGTGCCAGCAGTGAAGCGAGGGCTGCTAATTCACCCCTCCACTTT | CASSEARAANSPLHF
NA | TRBJ1-1 | NA | TRBV3-1/TRBV3-2 | TGTGCCAGCAGCCCCATTCGTCGGGGGGCGAATACTGAAGCTTTCTTT | CASSPIRRGANTEAFF
NA | TRBJ2-5 | NA | TRBV7-9 | TGTGCCAGCAGCCCTCATGTGGGAGTTGTAGAGACCCAGTACTTC | CASSPHVGVVETQYF